What follows is one T cell receptor (beta chain) and its context. These data come from a study of blood T cell repertoires in COVID-19. Deletions cut 4 bases from V and 12 bases from J, with 18 bases between. This CDR3 is 14 amino acids long. The germline V gene encodes CDR1 LGHDT and CDR2 YNNKEL (reference sequence). Data came from immunoSEQ multiplex PCR; TCRdb stores just in-frame clones and leaves some out. The sample lists 120,000 or so clones; roughly nine tenths were seen once. What was sequenced was peripheral blood. The receptor comes from a man in his fifties or sixties with active COVID-19. The rearrangement uses TRBV3-1 (or the pseudogene TRBV3-2) and TRBJ1-4; TRBD1 might be the D (6 bases). The CDR3 here is CASSLRDRLSELFF. The CDR3 bases are TGTGCCAGCAGCCTCAGAGACAGGTTGAGTGAACTGTTTTTT.